Given below is one TCR beta chain in context. The data originate from a study of T cells expressing NK-cell markers. Reanalyzing the 5' RACE reads, TCRdb keeps one entry per CDR3 protein, without DNA. Listed are fewer than 400,000 distinct CDR3 sequences; 9.5% to 12% falls within the top ten. Germline V lookup: CDR1 MNHEY, CDR2 SVGEGT. The CDR3 is made up of 16 amino acids. The sample consisted of blood T cells: a sorted CD56 or NKG2C T cell subset, CD4+ or CD8+ T cells, or bulk PBMC T cells (not recorded which). The rearrangement links TRBV6-2 or TRBV6-3 to TRBJ1-2; TCRdb selects TRBD1, and the lack of DNA leaves this call unchecked. The TCR originated in a woman aged 45-65 years in good health. The CDR3: CASSYRSGDVNYGYTF.